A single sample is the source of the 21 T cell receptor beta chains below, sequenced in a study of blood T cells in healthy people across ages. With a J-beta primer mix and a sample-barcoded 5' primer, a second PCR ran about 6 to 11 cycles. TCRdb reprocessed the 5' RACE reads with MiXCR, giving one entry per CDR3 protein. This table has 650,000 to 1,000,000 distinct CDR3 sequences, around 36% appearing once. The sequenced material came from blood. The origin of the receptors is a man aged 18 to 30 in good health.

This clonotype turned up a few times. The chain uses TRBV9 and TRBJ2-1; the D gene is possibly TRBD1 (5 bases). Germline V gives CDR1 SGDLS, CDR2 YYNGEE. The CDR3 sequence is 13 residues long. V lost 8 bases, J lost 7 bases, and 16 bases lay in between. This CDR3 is CASGAPYGNEQFF. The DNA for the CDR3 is TGTGCCAGTGGGGCCCCCTATGGAAATGAGCAGTTCTTC.

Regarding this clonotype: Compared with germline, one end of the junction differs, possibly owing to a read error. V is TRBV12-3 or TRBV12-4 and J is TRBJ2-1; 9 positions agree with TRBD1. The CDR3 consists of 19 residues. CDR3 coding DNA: TGTGCCAGCAGTTTACTGGCGGCTGGGACAGGGTCATCTTACAATGGGCAGTTCTTC. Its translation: CASSLLAAGTGSSYNGQFF.

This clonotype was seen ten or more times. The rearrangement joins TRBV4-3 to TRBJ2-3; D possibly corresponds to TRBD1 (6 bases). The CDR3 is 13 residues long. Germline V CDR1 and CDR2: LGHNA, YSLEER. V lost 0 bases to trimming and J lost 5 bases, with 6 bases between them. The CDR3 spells CASSQEDRDTQYF. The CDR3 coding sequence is TGCGCCAGCAGCCAAGAGGACAGAGATACGCAGTATTTT.

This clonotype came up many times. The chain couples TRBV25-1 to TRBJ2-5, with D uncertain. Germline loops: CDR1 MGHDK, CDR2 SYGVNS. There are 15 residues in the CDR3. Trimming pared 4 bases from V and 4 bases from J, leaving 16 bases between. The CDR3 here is CASSVVSRLGETQYF. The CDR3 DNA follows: TGTGCCAGCAGTGTCGTCTCCCGACTGGGAGAGACCCAGTACTTC.

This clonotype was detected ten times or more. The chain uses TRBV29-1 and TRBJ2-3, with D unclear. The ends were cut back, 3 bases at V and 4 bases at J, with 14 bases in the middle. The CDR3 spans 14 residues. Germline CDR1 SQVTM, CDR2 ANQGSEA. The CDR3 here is CSVESFFDPDTQYF. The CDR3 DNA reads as TGCAGCGTTGAGAGTTTCTTTGACCCAGATACGCAGTATTTT.

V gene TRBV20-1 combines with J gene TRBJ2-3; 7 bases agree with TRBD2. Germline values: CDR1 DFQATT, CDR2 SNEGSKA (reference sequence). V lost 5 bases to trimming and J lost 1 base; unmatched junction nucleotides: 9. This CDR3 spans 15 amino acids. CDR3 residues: CSALPGGFGTDTQYF. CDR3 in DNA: TGCAGTGCTCTGCCCGGGGGGTTTGGCACAGATACGCAGTATTTT.

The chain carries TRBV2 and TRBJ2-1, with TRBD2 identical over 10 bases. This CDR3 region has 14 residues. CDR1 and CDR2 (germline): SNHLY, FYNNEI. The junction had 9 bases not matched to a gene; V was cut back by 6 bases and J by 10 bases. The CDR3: CASSEGTSDYEQFF. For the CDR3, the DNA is TGTGCCAGCAGCGAGGGGACTAGCGACTACGAGCAGTTCTTC.

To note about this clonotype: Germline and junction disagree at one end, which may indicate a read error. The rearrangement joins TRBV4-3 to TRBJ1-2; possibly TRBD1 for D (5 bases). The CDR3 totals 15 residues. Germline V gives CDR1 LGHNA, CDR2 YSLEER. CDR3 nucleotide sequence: TGCACCAGCAGCCCAACCGCGGGGCCGCAAGCAGGCTACACCTTC. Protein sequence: CTSSPTAGPQAGYTF.

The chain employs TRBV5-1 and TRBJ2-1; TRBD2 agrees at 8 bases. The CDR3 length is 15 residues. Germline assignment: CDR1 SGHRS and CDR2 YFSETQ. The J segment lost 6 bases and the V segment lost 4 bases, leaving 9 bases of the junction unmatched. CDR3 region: CASSEGLVGGNEQFF. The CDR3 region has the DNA TGCGCCAGCAGCGAGGGACTAGTCGGGGGCAATGAGCAGTTCTTC.

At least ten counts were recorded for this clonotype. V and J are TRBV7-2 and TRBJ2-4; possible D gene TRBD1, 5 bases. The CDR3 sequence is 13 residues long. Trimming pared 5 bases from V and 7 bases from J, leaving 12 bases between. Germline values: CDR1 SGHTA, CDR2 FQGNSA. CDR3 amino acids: CASSPPWGNIQYF. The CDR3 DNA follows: TGTGCCAGCAGCCCACCCTGGGGCAACATTCAGTACTTC.

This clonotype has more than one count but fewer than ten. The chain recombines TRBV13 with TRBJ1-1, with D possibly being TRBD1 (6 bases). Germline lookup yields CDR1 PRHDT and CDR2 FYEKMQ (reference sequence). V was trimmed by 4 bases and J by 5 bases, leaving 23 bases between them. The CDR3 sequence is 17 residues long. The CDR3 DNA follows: TGTGCCAGCAGCTACCTTTCCTTAGGGGGGGCCGGGACTGAAGCTTTCTTT. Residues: CASSYLSLGGAGTEAFF.

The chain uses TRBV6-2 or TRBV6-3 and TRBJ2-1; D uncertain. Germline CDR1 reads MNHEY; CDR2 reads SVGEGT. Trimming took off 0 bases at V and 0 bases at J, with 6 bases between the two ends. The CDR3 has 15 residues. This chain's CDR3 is CASSYSVGSYNEQFF. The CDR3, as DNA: TGTGCCAGCAGTTACTCGGTTGGCTCCTACAATGAGCAGTTCTTC.

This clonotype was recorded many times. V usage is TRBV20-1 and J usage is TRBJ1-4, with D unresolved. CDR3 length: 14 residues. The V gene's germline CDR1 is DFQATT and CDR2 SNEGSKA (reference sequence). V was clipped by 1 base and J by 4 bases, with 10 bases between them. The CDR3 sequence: CSARGNRGNEKLFF. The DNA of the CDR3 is TGCAGTGCTAGAGGGAACCGGGGTAATGAAAAACTGTTTTTT.

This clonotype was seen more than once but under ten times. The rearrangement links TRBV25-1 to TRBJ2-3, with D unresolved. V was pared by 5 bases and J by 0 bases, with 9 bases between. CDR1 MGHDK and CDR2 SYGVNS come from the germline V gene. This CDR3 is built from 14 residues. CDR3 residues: CASSRAKSTDTQYF. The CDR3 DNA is TGTGCCAGCAGTCGGGCCAAAAGCACAGATACGCAGTATTTT.

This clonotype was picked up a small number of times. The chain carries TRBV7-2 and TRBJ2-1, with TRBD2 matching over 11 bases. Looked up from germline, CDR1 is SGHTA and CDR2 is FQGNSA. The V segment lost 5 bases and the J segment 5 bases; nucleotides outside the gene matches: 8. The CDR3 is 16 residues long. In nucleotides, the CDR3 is TGTGCCAGCAGCGGAACCGGGACTAGCGGAAACAATGAGCAGTTCTTC. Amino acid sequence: CASSGTGTSGNNEQFF.

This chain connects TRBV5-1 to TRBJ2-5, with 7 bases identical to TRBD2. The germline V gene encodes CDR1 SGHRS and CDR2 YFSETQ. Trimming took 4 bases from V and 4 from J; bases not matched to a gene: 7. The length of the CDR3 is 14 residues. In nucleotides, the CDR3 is TGCGCCAGCAGCGCCACGCGCGGGGGAGAGACCCAGTACTTC. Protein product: CASSATRGGETQYF.

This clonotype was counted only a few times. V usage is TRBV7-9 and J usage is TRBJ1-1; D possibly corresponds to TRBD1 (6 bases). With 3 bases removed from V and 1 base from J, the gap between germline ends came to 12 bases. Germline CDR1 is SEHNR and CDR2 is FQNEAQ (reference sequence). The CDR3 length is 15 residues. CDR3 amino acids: CASSFPGVPNTEAFF. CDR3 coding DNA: TGTGCCAGCAGCTTTCCAGGGGTCCCGAACACTGAAGCTTTCTTT.

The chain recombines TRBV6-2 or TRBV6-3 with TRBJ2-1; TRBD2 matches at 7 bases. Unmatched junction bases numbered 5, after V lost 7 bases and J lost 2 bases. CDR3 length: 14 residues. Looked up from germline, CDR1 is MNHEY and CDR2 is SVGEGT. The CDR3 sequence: CASKRLAPYNEQFF. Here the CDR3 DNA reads TGTGCCAGCAAAAGACTAGCCCCCTACAATGAGCAGTTCTTC.

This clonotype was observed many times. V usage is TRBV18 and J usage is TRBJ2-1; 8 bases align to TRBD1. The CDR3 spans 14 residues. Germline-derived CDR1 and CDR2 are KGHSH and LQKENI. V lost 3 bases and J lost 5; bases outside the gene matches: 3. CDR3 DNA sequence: TGTGCCAGCTCACCCGGGGGACAGGACAATGAGCAGTTCTTC. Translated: CASSPGGQDNEQFF.

The CDR3 DNA reads as TGTGCCACCAATCCGAGACAGAGAAAAGAGACCCAGTACTTC. Its translation: CATNPRQRKETQYF. The chain joins TRBV24-1 to TRBJ2-7, with D perhaps TRBD1 (5 bases). Matching the DNA end better, TRBJ2-5 makes the J call doubtful. Germline CDR1 is KGHDR and CDR2 is SFDVKD. The CDR3 is made up of 14 amino acids.

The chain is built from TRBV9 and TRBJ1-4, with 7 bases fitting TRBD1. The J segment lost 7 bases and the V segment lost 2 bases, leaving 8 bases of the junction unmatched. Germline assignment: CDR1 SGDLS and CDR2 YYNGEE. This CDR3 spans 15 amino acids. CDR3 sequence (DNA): TGTGCCAGCAGCGTCGCCGGGACAGCTTTTGAAAAACTGTTTTTT. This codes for CASSVAGTAFEKLFF.